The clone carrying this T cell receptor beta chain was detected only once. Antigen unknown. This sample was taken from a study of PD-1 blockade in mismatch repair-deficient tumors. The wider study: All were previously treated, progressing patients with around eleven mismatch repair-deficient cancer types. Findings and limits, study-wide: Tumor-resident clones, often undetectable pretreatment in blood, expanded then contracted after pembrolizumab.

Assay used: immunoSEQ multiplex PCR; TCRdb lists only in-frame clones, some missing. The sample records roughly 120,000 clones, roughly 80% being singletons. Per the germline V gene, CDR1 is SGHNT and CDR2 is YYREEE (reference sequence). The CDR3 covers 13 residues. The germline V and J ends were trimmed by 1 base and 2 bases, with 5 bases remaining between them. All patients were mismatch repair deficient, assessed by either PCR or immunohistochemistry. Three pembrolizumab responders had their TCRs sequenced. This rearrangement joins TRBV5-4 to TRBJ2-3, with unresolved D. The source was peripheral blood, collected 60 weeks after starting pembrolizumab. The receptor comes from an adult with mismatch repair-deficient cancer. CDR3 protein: CASSLQDTDTQYF. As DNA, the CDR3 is TGTGCCAGCAGCTTGCAGGACACAGATACGCAGTATTTT.